A selection of T cell receptor beta chains follows, all from one sample in a study of T cell responses to AZD1222 COVID-19 vaccine. Produced via immunoSEQ multiplex PCR; TCRdb's table is partial and in-frame only. The sample shows 150,000 to 200,000 clones, 85% to 90% of them seen only once. The source was peripheral blood, collected on day 0 of AZD1222 vaccination. Receptors originate from an adult in good health. CDR3s include the opening cysteine and the closing phenylalanine or tryptophan. Fields, in order: D gene, V gene, clone size, J gene, CDR3 protein, CDR3 DNA. The D gene is left open where the match is weak. Only part of the rows carry a size: once, few, many, or a class if the clone is expanded.

.	TRBV13	few	TRBJ1-2	CASREAGARAGYTF	TGTGCCAGCAGAGAAGCAGGGGCGCGAGCAGGCTACACCTTC
TRBD1	TRBV6-2/TRBV6-3	.	TRBJ2-7	CASSYGGTGTYEQYF	TGTGCCAGCAGTTACGGAGGGACAGGGACTTACGAGCAGTACTTC
.	TRBV4-2	.	TRBJ1-6	CASSQEGGYNSPLHF	TGTGCCAGCAGCCAAGAAGGCGGATATAATTCACCCCTCCACTTT
.	TRBV2	.	TRBJ1-5	CASSVGGARDQPQHF	TGTGCCAGCAGTGTTGGAGGGGCGCGGGATCAGCCCCAGCATTTT
.	TRBV11-3	few	TRBJ2-7	CASMEGFSSYEQYF	TGTGCCAGCATGGAAGGGTTCTCCTCCTACGAGCAGTACTTC
.	TRBV25-1	.	TRBJ2-7	CASSEIGEQYF	TGTGCCAGCAGTGAAATTGGCGAGCAGTACTTC
.	TRBV4-1	.	TRBJ2-7	CASSQALGTHYEQYF	TGCGCCAGCAGCCAAGCGCTCGGGACACACTACGAGCAGTACTTC
TRBD1	TRBV2	.	TRBJ1-5	CASSGDRNSNQPQHF	TGTGCCAGCAGCGGGGACAGAAATAGCAATCAGCCCCAGCATTTT
.	TRBV10-3	.	TRBJ2-1	CAISGGLDEQFF	TGTGCCATCAGTGGGGGTCTCGATGAGCAGTTCTTC
TRBD2	TRBV7-6	.	TRBJ2-1	CASSPNPGLALNEQFF	TGTGCCAGCAGCCCGAATCCGGGACTAGCCCTCAATGAGCAGTTCTTC
.	TRBV6-5	.	TRBJ2-7	CASSYSYGETYEQYF	TGTGCCAGCAGTTACTCGTATGGGGAAACCTACGAGCAGTACTTC
TRBD1	TRBV3-1/TRBV3-2	many	TRBJ2-7	CASWDRVTEQYF	TGTGCCAGCTGGGACAGGGTAACCGAGCAGTACTTC
.	TRBV6-5	.	TRBJ2-3	CASSSSGSTDTQYF	TGTGCCAGCAGTTCAAGCGGGAGCACAGATACGCAGTATTTT
.	TRBV27	.	TRBJ1-1	CASSLSPMNTEAFF	TGTGCCAGCAGTTTATCCCCTATGAACACTGAAGCTTTCTTT
TRBD1	TRBV11-2	.	TRBJ1-1	CASSLEGARTEAFF	TGTGCCAGCAGCTTGGAGGGGGCGAGGACTGAAGCTTTCTTT
.	TRBV6-5	.	TRBJ2-1	CASSSLRRGSYNEQFF	TGTGCCAGCAGTTCTTTGAGGAGGGGGTCCTACAATGAGCAGTTCTTC
.	TRBV11-2	.	TRBJ2-1	CASSLGTRGPSYNEQFF	TGTGCCAGCAGCTTAGGGACTCGGGGCCCGTCCTACAATGAGCAGTTCTTC
.	TRBV7-9	.	TRBJ2-7	CASSVDYREQYF	TGTGCCAGCAGCGTGGACTACCGGGAGCAGTACTTC
.	TRBV5-6	.	TRBJ1-4	CASSGTGTTNEKLFF	TGTGCCAGCAGCGGTACAGGGACCACTAATGAAAAACTGTTTTTT
TRBD2	TRBV9	once	TRBJ2-7	CASSVGGRGLDEQYF	TGTGCCAGCAGCGTAGGCGGGAGGGGGTTAGACGAGCAGTACTTC
TRBD1	TRBV28	.	TRBJ1-5	CASSARGGSGQPQHF	TGTGCCAGCAGTGCACGAGGGGGCTCAGGTCAGCCCCAGCATTTT
TRBD1	TRBV2	.	TRBJ1-3	CASSEEGAGNTIYF	TGTGCCAGCAGTGAGGAGGGGGCGGGAAACACCATATATTTT
TRBD1	TRBV7-9	.	TRBJ1-1	CASSFQGVNTEAFF	TGTGCCAGCAGCTTTCAGGGGGTCAACACTGAAGCTTTCTTT
TRBD1	TRBV5-1	.	TRBJ2-1	CASSLGQGDEQFF	TGCGCCAGCAGCTTGGGACAGGGGGATGAGCAGTTCTTC
TRBD1	TRBV18	.	TRBJ2-2	CASSPIGQGNTGELFF	TGTGCCAGCTCACCCATCGGACAGGGGAACACCGGGGAGCTGTTTTTT
TRBD1	TRBV19	.	TRBJ2-3	CASSGQGLSTDTQYF	TGTGCCAGTAGTGGACAGGGCCTTAGCACAGATACGCAGTATTTT
.	TRBV5-4	.	TRBJ2-5	CASSLAGPGETQYF	TGTGCCAGCAGCTTGGCGGGACCCGGGGAGACCCAGTACTTC
TRBD1	TRBV4-3	once	TRBJ1-4	CASSQQGAAEKLFF	TGCGCCAGCAGCCAACAGGGGGCGGCTGAAAAACTGTTTTTT
.	TRBV6-5	.	TRBJ1-1	CASSLPGNTEAFF	TGTGCCAGCAGTCTCCCTGGGAACACTGAAGCTTTCTTT
TRBD1	TRBV25-1	.	TRBJ1-5	CASSGGQGVGNQPQHF	TGTGCCAGCAGTGGTGGACAGGGCGTCGGCAATCAGCCCCAGCATTTT
.	TRBV28	.	TRBJ2-4	CASSSNIVLGSSAKNIQYF	TGTGCCAGCAGTTCCAACATTGTGTTAGGATCTTCAGCCAAAAACATTCAGTACTTC